The 6 T cell receptor beta chains reported below all come from one sample, sequenced in a study of blood T cell repertoires in COVID-19. Libraries were prepared by immunoSEQ multiplex PCR; TCRdb keeps only in-frame clonotypes and omits some of them. The sample shows 90,000 to 150,000 clones, roughly four fifths of them seen only once. Sequenced sample: peripheral blood. These receptors were taken from a human donor in a cohort sampled during active COVID-19.

CDR3 sequence reads: CASSPAEDTTEAFF. The CDR3 DNA follows: TGTGCCAGCAGCCCCGCCGAGGACACCACTGAAGCTTTCTTT. The rearrangement links TRBV7-9 to TRBJ1-1, with D possibly being TRBD1 (5 bases). V dropped 5 bases and J dropped 4 bases, with 14 bases sitting between them. CDR3 length equals 14 residues. Germline lookup yields CDR1 SEHNR and CDR2 FQNEAQ (reference sequence). Full variable domain (rest looked up from reference TRBV7-9 and TRBJ1-1): DTGVSQNPRHKITKRGQNVTFRCDPISEHNRLYWYRQTLGQGPEFLTYFQNEAQLEKSRLLSDRFSAERPKGSFSTLEIQRTEQGDSAMYLCASSPAEDTTEAFFGQGTRLTVV.

The sample holds one count of this clone. J is TRBJ1-1 and V is TRBV21-1; TRBD1, the table's D call, was not compared with the DNA. TRBV21-1 is flagged as a pseudogene. The CDR3 length is 15 residues. CDR3 sequence: CASSKVAGINTEAFF. For the CDR3, the DNA is TGTGCCAGCAGCAAAGTTGCAGGAATTAACACTGAAGCTTTCTTT.

The J gene is TRBJ1-3, the V gene TRBV19, with 7 bases that match TRBD1. Per the germline V gene, CDR1 is LNHDA and CDR2 is SQIVND (reference sequence). J gave up 1 base and V 2 bases, and 14 bases lay outside the gene matches. This CDR3 comprises 19 residues. CDR3 bases: TGTGCCAGTAGTATATCGACGAACAGGGGCAGGGTGTCTGGAAACACCATATATTTT. It encodes CASSISTNRGRVSGNTIYF.

The rearrangement links TRBV9 to TRBJ1-3; tentative D call: TRBD1 (5 bases). V shed 4 bases and J shed 4 bases, with 21 bases lying between them. The CDR3 covers 17 residues. CDR1 and CDR2 from the germline V gene are SGDLS and YYNGEE. The DNA of the CDR3 is TGTGCCAGCAGCCCCCCTATAGGACATATCTTCGGAAACACCATATATTTT. This sequence encodes CASSPPIGHIFGNTIYF.

This clone was found a few times. The J gene is TRBJ2-3, the V gene TRBV5-1; weak D call: TRBD2 (6 bases). Germline V CDR1 and CDR2: SGHRS, YFSETQ. This CDR3 spans 13 amino acids. The germline V and J ends were trimmed by 2 bases and 6 bases, with 10 bases remaining between them. The CDR3 region has the DNA TGCGCCAGCAGCTTTGAGGGGAGGGATACGCAGTATTTT. Its protein is CASSFEGRDTQYF.

The V and J genes are TRBV15 and TRBJ2-1, with D possibly matching TRBD1 (6 bases). Germline assignment: CDR1 LNHNV and CDR2 YYDKDF (reference sequence). The CDR3 length is 13 residues. The V end lost 0 bases, the J end lost 15 bases, and 15 bases lay between the germline ends. CDR3 sequence: CATSRDSAGVPFF. For the CDR3, the DNA is TGTGCCACCAGCAGAGATTCGGCAGGGGTACCGTTCTTC.